Listed here are 13 T cell receptor beta chains from one sample, sequenced in a study of cytomegalovirus exposure and HLA in healthy donors. The study ran its PCR with 60 Vbeta and 13 Jbeta primers. Using immunoSEQ multiplex PCR, the repertoire was profiled, and TCRdb retains in-frame clones only, with some absent. The table records fewer than 300,000 clones, 86% of them present only once. What was sequenced was PBMCs. The receptors shown here come from a man aged 40-55 years in good health and CMV-seropositive.

This clone was found a few times. V gene TRBV5-4 combines with J gene TRBJ2-1; 9 bases agree with TRBD1. CDR3 length equals 14 residues. CDR1 SGHNT and CDR2 YYREEE come from the germline V gene (reference sequence). V shed 2 bases and J 4 bases; nucleotides not matched to a gene: 1. The CDR3: CASSFGTGYNEQFF. The CDR3 DNA sequence: TGTGCCAGCAGCTTCGGGACAGGGTACAATGAGCAGTTCTTC.

This chain connects TRBV6-5 to TRBJ2-1; 8 positions match TRBD1. V was clipped by 7 bases and J by 0 bases; unmatched bases: 2. This CDR3 spans 14 amino acids. CDR1 is MNHEY, CDR2 SVGAGI, per germline. The CDR3 protein is CASTQGASYNEQFF. CDR3 bases: TGTGCCAGCACCCAGGGGGCCTCCTACAATGAGCAGTTCTTC.

This rearrangement joins TRBV28 to TRBJ2-1, with 9 bases aligning to TRBD2. CDR1 is MDHEN and CDR2 is SYDVKM in the germline V gene. The ends lost 5 bases at V and 7 bases at J; junction bases unmatched: 12. CDR3 length: 16 amino acids. CDR3 nucleotides: TGTGCCAGCAGTCCTGGAGGTAGCGGGAGATGGAATGAGCAGTTCTTC. Encoded protein: CASSPGGSGRWNEQFF. Full variable domain (remainder filled in from reference TRBV28 and TRBJ2-1): DVKVTQSSRYLVKRTGEKVFLECVQDMDHENMFWYRQDPGLGLRLIYFSYDVKMKEKGDIPEGYSVSREKKERFSLILESASTNQTSMYLCASSPGGSGRWNEQFFGPGTRLTVL.

The rearrangement uses TRBV28 and TRBJ2-7, with 9 bases identical to TRBD1. Germline V gene data show CDR1 as MDHEN and CDR2 as SYDVKM. V gave up 3 bases and J gave up 3 bases; unmatched junction bases: 3. The CDR3 covers 14 residues. CDR3 nucleotides: TGTGCCAGCAGTTTGTCGACAGGGGGCTACGAGCAGTACTTC. Translated: CASSLSTGGYEQYF. Combining the CDR3 with reference TRBV28 and TRBJ2-7 gives the whole variable domain DVKVTQSSRYLVKRTGEKVFLECVQDMDHENMFWYRQDPGLGLRLIYFSYDVKMKEKGDIPEGYSVSREKKERFSLILESASTNQTSMYLCASSLSTGGYEQYFGPGTRLTVT.

The rearrangement links TRBV9 to TRBJ2-5; TRBD1 is a possible D gene (7 bases). Trimming took off 4 bases at V and 4 bases at J, with 20 bases between the two ends. Germline V CDR1 and CDR2: SGDLS, YYNGEE. The length of the CDR3 is 16 residues. The DNA of the CDR3 is TGTGCCAGCAGCCCCCGGCGGGACAGCCCTTCAGAGACCCAGTACTTC. Translated: CASSPRRDSPSETQYF.

Only a few counts were recorded for this clone. A junction end diverges from the germline sequence, so it may reflect a read error. The chain carries TRBV28 and TRBJ1-5, with D uncertain. The CDR3 is made up of 12 amino acids. The germline CDR1 and CDR2 sequences are MDHEN and SYDVKM. CDR3: CASGLGSQPQHF. The CDR3, as DNA: TGTGCCAGCGGTTTGGGGAGTCAGCCCCAGCATTTT.

The V call is TRBV5-8, the J call TRBJ2-5, with 8 bases that match TRBD1. Trimming cost V 3 bases and J 5 bases; bases outside gene matches: 6. CDR3 length: 14 amino acids. Germline-derived CDR1 and CDR2 are SGHTS and YDEGEE. CDR3 in amino acids: CASSSRTGQETQYF. The CDR3 coding sequence is TGTGCCAGCAGCTCACGGACAGGGCAGGAGACCCAGTACTTC.

The CDR3 spells CASSSQGRATDTQYF. In DNA form, the CDR3 reads TGTGCCAGCAGCTCACAGGGACGGGCCACAGATACGCAGTATTTT. V is TRBV7-9 and J is TRBJ2-3; TRBD1 is a possible D gene (6 bases). CDR3 length: 15 amino acids. The germline V gene has CDR1 SEHNR and CDR2 FQNEAQ (reference sequence). Trimming stripped 4 bases from V and 2 bases from J, with 13 bases between.

The gene calls are TRBV13 and TRBJ2-7; the D gene is possibly TRBD2 (6 bases). This CDR3 has 14 residues. CDR1 PRHDT and CDR2 FYEKMQ come from the germline V gene (reference sequence). Trimming took off 4 bases at V and 4 bases at J, with 14 bases between the two ends. As DNA, the CDR3 is TGTGCCAGCAGCTCGGGACTTAACTTATACGAGCAGTACTTC. This gives the protein CASSSGLNLYEQYF.

Points on this clone: The same CDR3 can be traced to other DNA sequences in this sample. V is TRBV29-1 and J is TRBJ1-2; 10 positions match TRBD1. With 7 bases clipped from V and 5 bases from J, the junction kept 7 bases outside the gene matches. The germline gives CDR1 SQVTM, CDR2 ANQGSEA. The CDR3 spans 13 residues. The CDR3 loop reads CSAAGTGVYGYTF. The CDR3 DNA sequence: TGCAGCGCCGCCGGGACAGGGGTTTATGGCTACACCTTC.

V is TRBV19 and J is TRBJ1-2, with no clear D. CDR1 is LNHDA and CDR2 is SQIVND in the germline V gene (reference sequence). V lost 5 bases, J lost 4 bases, and 20 bases lay in between. The CDR3 is 16 amino acids. The CDR3 loop is CASSFPASGGPYGYTF. The CDR3 bases are TGTGCCAGTAGTTTCCCCGCCTCGGGAGGACCCTATGGCTACACCTTC.

This clone was detected once. The chain couples TRBV11-3 to TRBJ2-1, with D possibly being TRBD2 (6 bases). The CDR3 contains 14 residues. V was cut by 3 bases and J by 8 bases, with 14 bases left in between. Germline V CDR1 and CDR2: SGHNT, YENEEA. CDR3 protein: CASSFGTFGYEQFF. For the CDR3, the DNA is TGTGCCAGCAGCTTTGGGACTTTTGGCTATGAGCAGTTCTTC.

The genes are TRBV6-1 and TRBJ2-5; 10 bases align to TRBD2. Germline CDR1 is MNHNS and CDR2 is SASEGT. V trimming: 4 bases; J trimming: 5 bases; junction bases outside the gene matches: 10. There are 16 residues in the CDR3. The CDR3: CASSVSSGRAGETQYF. CDR3 DNA: TGTGCCAGCAGTGTTTCCAGCGGGAGGGCGGGGGAGACCCAGTACTTC.